These 4 T cell receptor beta chains originate from one sample sequenced in a study of T cell responses to AZD1222 COVID-19 vaccine. Repertoires were generated with immunoSEQ multiplex PCR, while TCRdb's copy carries only in-frame clones and drops some. Here the sample spans tens of thousands of clones, around three quarters being singletons. Here the sequenced sample was peripheral blood, taken on day 0 of AZD1222 vaccination. These receptors originate from an adult in good health.

This sequence joins TRBV2 and TRBJ2-4; TRBD2 might be the D (7 bases). Trimming left V 7 bases short and J 6 bases short, with 16 bases between. The germline V gene encodes CDR1 SNHLY and CDR2 FYNNEI. CDR3 size: 14 residues. CDR3 in DNA: TGTGCCAGCATCGAGACCGGGGGGCCAAACATTCAGTACTTC. Its protein is CASIETGGPNIQYF.

The chain recombines TRBV24-1 with TRBJ1-3; D call uncertain. Germline V gene sequence: CDR1 KGHDR, CDR2 SFDVKD. The V end lost 5 bases, the J end lost 4 bases, and 5 bases lay between the germline ends. CDR3 length: 12 amino acids. The CDR3, as DNA: TGTGCCACCAGTGGCCAGGGAAACACCATATATTTT. Residues: CATSGQGNTIYF.

V and J are TRBV10-2 and TRBJ1-6; no clear D. This CDR3 has 15 residues. From germline, CDR1 is WSHSY and CDR2 SAAADI. V was shortened by 3 bases and J by 8 bases, with 14 bases between the two germline ends. For the CDR3, the DNA is TGCGCCAGCAGTGATTCCATCCCGCCGGATTCACCCCTCCACTTT. Translated, it gives CASSDSIPPDSPLHF.

The rearrangement uses TRBV2 and TRBJ2-1, with D hard to call. The CDR3 spans 12 residues. Germline CDR1 and CDR2: SNHLY and FYNNEI. Trimming took off 4 bases at V and 3 bases at J, with 4 bases between the two ends. The CDR3 sequence is CASSGDYNEQFF. The DNA for the CDR3 is TGTGCCAGCAGTGGGGACTACAATGAGCAGTTCTTC.